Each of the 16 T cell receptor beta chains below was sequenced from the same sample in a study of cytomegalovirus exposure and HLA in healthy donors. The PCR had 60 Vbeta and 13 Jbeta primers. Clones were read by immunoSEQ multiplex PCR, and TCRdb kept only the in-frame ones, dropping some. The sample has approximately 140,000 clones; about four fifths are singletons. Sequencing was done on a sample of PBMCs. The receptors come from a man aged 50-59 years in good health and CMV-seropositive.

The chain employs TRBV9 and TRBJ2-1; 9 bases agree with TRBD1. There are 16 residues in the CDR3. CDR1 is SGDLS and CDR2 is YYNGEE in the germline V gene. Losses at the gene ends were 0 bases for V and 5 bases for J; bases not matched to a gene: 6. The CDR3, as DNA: TGTGCCAGCAGCGTAGCTCGACAGGGGGGGAACAATGAGCAGTTCTTC. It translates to CASSVARQGGNNEQFF.

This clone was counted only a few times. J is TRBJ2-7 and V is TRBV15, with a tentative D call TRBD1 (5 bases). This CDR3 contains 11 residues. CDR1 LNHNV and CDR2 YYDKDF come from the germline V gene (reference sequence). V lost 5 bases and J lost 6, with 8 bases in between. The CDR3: CATSEGAEQYF. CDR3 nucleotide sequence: TGTGCCACCAGCGAAGGGGCCGAGCAGTACTTC. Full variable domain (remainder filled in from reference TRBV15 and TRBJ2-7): DAMVIQNPRYQVTQFGKPVTLSCSQTLNHNVMYWYQQKSSQAPKLLFHYYDKDFNNEADTPDNFQSRRPNTSFCFLDIRSPGLGDTAMYLCATSEGAEQYFGPGTRLTVT.

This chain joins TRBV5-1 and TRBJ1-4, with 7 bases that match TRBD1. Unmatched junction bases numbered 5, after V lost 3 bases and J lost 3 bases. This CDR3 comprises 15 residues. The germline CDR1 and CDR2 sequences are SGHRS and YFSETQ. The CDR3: CASSSDGQANEKLFF. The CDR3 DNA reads TGCGCCAGCAGCTCTGACGGACAGGCTAATGAAAAACTGTTTTTT.

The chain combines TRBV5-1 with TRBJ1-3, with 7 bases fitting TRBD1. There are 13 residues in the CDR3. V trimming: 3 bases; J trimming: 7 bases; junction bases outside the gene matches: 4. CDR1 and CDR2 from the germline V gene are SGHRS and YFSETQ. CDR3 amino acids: CASSSQQGNTIYF. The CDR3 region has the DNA TGCGCCAGCAGCTCGCAACAGGGGAACACCATATATTTT.

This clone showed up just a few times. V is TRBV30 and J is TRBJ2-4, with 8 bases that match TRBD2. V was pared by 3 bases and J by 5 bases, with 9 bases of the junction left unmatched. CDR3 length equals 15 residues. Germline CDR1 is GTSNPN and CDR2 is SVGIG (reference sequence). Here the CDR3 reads CAWSEQREWQNIQYF. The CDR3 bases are TGTGCCTGGAGCGAACAGCGGGAGTGGCAAAACATTCAGTACTTC.

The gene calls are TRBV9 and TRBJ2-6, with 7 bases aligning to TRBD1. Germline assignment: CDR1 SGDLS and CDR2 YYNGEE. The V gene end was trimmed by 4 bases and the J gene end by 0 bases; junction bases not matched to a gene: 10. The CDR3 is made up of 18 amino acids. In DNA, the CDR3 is TGTGCCAGCAGCTGGTCCGGGACAGTTAACTCTGGGGCCAACGTCCTGACTTTC. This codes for CASSWSGTVNSGANVLTF.

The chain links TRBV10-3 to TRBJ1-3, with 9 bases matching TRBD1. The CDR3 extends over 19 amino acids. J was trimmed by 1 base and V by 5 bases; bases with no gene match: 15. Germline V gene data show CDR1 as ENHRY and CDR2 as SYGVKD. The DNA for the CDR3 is TGTGCCATCAGTCCCGGGACAGGGTCCCTGCGGGTATCTGGAAACACCATATATTTT. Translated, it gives CAISPGTGSLRVSGNTIYF.

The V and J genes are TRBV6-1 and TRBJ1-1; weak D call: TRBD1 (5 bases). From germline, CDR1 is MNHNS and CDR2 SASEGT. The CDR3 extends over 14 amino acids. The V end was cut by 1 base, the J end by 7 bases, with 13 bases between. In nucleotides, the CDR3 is TGTGCCAGCAGTGAAGGCGACAGATTCGATGAAGCTTTCTTT. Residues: CASSEGDRFDEAFF.

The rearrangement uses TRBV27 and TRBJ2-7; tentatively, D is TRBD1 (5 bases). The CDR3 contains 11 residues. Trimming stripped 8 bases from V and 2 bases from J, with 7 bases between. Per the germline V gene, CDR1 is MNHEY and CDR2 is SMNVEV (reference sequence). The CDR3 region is CASGQTYEQYF. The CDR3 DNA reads TGTGCCAGCGGACAAACCTACGAGCAGTACTTC.

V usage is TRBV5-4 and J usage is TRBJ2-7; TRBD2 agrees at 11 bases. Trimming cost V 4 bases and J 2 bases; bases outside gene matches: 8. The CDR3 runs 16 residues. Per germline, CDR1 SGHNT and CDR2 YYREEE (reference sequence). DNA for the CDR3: TGTGCCAGCAGCCTGAGACTAGCGGGATCTCCCTACGAGCAGTACTTC. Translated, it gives CASSLRLAGSPYEQYF.

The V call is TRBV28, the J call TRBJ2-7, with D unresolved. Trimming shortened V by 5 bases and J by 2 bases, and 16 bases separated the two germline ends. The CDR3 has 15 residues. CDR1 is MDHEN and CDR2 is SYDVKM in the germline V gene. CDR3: CASSRVSTKAYEQYF. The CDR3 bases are TGTGCCAGCAGTCGGGTCTCCACGAAAGCCTACGAGCAGTACTTC.

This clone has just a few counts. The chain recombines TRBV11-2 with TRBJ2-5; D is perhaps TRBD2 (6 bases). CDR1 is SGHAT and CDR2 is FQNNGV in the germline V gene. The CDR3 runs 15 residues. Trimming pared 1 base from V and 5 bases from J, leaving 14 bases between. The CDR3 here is CASSLAYGGRETQYF. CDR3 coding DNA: TGTGCCAGCAGCTTAGCATACGGGGGTAGGGAGACCCAGTACTTC.

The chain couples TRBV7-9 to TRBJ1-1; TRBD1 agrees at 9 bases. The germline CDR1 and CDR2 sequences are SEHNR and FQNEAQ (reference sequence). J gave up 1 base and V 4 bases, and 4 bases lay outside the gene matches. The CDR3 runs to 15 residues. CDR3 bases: TGTGCCAGCAGCTGGGGGACAGGGCCGAACACTGAAGCTTTCTTT. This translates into CASSWGTGPNTEAFF.

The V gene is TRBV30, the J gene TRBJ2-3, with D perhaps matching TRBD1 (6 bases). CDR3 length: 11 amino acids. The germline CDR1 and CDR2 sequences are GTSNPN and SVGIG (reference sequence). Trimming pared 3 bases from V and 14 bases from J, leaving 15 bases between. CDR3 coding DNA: TGTGCCTGGAGCAGACAGGAGGTTAGGTATTTT. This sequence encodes CAWSRQEVRYF.

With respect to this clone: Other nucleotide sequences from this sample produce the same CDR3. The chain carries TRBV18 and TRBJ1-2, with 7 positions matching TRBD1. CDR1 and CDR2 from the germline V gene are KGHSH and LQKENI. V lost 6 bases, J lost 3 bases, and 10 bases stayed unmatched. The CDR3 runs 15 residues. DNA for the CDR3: TGTGCCAGCTCGCCAAGCCCAGGGGGTGACTATGGCTACACCTTC. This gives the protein CASSPSPGGDYGYTF.

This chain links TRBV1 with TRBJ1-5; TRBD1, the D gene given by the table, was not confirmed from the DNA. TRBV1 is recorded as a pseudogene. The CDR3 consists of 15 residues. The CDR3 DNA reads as TGCACCAGCAGCCAAGAGTCAGGGGACGGTCAGCCCCAGCATTTT. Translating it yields CTSSQESGDGQPQHF.